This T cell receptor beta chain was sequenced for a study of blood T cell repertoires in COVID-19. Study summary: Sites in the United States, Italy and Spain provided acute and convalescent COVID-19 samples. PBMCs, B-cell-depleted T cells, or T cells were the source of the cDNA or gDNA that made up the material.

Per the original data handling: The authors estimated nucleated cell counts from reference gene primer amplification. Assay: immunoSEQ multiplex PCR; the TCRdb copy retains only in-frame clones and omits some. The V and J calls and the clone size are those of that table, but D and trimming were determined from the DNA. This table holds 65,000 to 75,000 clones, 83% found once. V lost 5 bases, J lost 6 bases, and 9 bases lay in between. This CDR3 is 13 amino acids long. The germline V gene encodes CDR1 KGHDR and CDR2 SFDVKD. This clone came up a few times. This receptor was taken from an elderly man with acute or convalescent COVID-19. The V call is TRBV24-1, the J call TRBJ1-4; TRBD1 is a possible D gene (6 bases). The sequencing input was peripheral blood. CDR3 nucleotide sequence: TGTGCCACCAGTGTCGCAGGGGATGAAAAACTGTTTTTT. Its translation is CATSVAGDEKLFF.